These T cell receptor beta chains were read from a single sample in a study of regulatory T cells in long-lasting Graves disease. TCRdb used MiXCR to reprocess the multiplex PCR reads, holding one entry per CDR3 protein. The table lists approximately 360,000 distinct CDR3 sequences, 12% of them singletons, with approximately 17% in the top ten. These records were also assigned to another study, of T cells in Graves' hyperthyroidism and ophthalmopathy.

The sample was peripheral blood mononuclear cells (PBMCs), taken at new diagnosis, from a patient treated with antithyroid drugs. All receptors derive from a woman aged 18-29 years with Graves disease. Each CDR3 is given with its conserved first and last residue. D genes are given only for firm matches. For some rows the clone size is stated as once, few or many, or as a class when expanded; others skip it.

clone_size	v_call	j_call	d_call	cdr3_aa	cdr3_nt
many	TRBV7-2	TRBJ2-3	.	CASSFTGDTQYF	TGTGCCAGCAGCTTTACGGGGGATACGCAGTATTTT
few	TRBV20-1	TRBJ2-7	TRBD2	CSARGVSGTHEQYF	TGCAGTGCTAGAGGGGTTAGCGGGACCCACGAGCAGTACTTC
.	TRBV19	TRBJ2-1	.	CASSSFGGPSYNEQFF	TGTGCCAGTAGTAGTTTTGGGGGTCCGTCCTACAATGAGCAGTTCTTC
many	TRBV7-9	TRBJ2-1	.	CASSPYKDEQFF	TGTGCCAGCAGCCCGTACAAGGATGAGCAGTTCTTC
few	TRBV7-9	TRBJ1-3	.	CASSLQPPSGNTIYF	TGTGCCAGCAGCTTACAACCTCCCTCTGGAAACACCATATATTTT
many	TRBV27	TRBJ2-1	TRBD2	CASSPRRPHGGEGSEQFF	TGTGCCAGCAGTCCACGTCGGCCCCACGGGGGGGAGGGGAGTGAGCAGTTCTTC
few	TRBV7-2	TRBJ2-7	.	CASSATLYEQYF	TGTGCCAGCAGCGCAACCCTCTACGAGCAGTACTTC
.	TRBV5-1	TRBJ2-1	.	CASRRGYGRDNEQFF	TGCGCCAGCAGACGGGGGTACGGACGGGACAATGAGCAGTTCTTC
many	TRBV6-5	TRBJ1-5	.	CASSWTISQPQHF	TGTGCCAGCAGTTGGACGATCTCACAGCCCCAGCATTTT
.	TRBV10-3	TRBJ2-5	.	CATWGGRGAQRQYF	TGTGCCACATGGGGAGGCAGGGGGGCGCAGCGCCAGTACTTC
many	TRBV6-1	TRBJ1-5	.	CASSEAAQGGNQPQHF	TGTGCCAGCAGTGAAGCCGCGCAGGGCGGCAATCAGCCCCAGCATTTT
many	TRBV10-1	TRBJ2-7	.	CASRKPGTSSYEQYF	TGCGCCAGCAGGAAACCAGGGACCTCCTCCTACGAGCAGTACTTC
many	TRBV27	TRBJ2-1	.	CASSLSVSSYNEQFF	TGTGCCAGCAGTTTGAGCGTCAGCTCCTACAATGAGCAGTTCTTC
many	TRBV11-2	TRBJ1-1	.	CASSGYPGGGSTEAFF	TGTGCCAGCAGCGGCTACCCCGGGGGAGGGAGCACTGAAGCTTTCTTT
.	TRBV27	TRBJ1-6	.	CASSLGGPYNSPLHF	TGTGCCAGCAGTTTAGGGGGGCCCTATAATTCACCCCTCCACTTT
many	TRBV6-2/TRBV6-3	TRBJ2-1	TRBD2	CASSYWRGVVGEQFF	TGTGCCAGCAGTTACTGGCGGGGGGTGGTTGGTGAGCAGTTCTTC
.	TRBV7-2	TRBJ2-1	.	CASSPGPDDNEQFF	TGTGCCAGCAGCCCCGGGCCCGACGACAATGAGCAGTTCTTC
many	TRBV7-2	TRBJ1-6	TRBD1	CASSLDYRGLYSPLHF	TGTGCCAGCAGCTTAGATTACAGGGGGTTATATTCACCCCTCCACTTT
.	TRBV5-1	TRBJ2-2	TRBD2	CASGVRVNTGELFF	TGTGCCAGCGGGGTTAGGGTGAACACCGGGGAGCTGTTTTTT
few	TRBV25-1	TRBJ2-1	.	CASSPTLTVSSSYNEQFF	TGTGCCAGCAGCCCTACGCTGACAGTTTCGAGCTCCTACAATGAGCAGTTCTTC
many	TRBV6-1	TRBJ1-1	.	CALSPLMNTEAFF	TGTGCCCTCTCTCCCCTCATGAACACTGAAGCTTTCTTT
many	TRBV28	TRBJ2-3	TRBD2	CASSPLMTSGGATDTQYF	TGTGCCAGCAGTCCTCTGATGACTAGCGGGGGGGCCACAGATACGCAGTATTTT
.	TRBV19	TRBJ1-5	.	CASSIFGSPQRF	TGTGCCAGTAGTATCTTTGGAAGTCCCCAGCGTTTT
many	TRBV3-1	TRBJ1-1	.	CASYSMGKRGEAFF	TGTGCCAGCTACTCCATGGGGAAGAGAGGTGAAGCTTTCTTT